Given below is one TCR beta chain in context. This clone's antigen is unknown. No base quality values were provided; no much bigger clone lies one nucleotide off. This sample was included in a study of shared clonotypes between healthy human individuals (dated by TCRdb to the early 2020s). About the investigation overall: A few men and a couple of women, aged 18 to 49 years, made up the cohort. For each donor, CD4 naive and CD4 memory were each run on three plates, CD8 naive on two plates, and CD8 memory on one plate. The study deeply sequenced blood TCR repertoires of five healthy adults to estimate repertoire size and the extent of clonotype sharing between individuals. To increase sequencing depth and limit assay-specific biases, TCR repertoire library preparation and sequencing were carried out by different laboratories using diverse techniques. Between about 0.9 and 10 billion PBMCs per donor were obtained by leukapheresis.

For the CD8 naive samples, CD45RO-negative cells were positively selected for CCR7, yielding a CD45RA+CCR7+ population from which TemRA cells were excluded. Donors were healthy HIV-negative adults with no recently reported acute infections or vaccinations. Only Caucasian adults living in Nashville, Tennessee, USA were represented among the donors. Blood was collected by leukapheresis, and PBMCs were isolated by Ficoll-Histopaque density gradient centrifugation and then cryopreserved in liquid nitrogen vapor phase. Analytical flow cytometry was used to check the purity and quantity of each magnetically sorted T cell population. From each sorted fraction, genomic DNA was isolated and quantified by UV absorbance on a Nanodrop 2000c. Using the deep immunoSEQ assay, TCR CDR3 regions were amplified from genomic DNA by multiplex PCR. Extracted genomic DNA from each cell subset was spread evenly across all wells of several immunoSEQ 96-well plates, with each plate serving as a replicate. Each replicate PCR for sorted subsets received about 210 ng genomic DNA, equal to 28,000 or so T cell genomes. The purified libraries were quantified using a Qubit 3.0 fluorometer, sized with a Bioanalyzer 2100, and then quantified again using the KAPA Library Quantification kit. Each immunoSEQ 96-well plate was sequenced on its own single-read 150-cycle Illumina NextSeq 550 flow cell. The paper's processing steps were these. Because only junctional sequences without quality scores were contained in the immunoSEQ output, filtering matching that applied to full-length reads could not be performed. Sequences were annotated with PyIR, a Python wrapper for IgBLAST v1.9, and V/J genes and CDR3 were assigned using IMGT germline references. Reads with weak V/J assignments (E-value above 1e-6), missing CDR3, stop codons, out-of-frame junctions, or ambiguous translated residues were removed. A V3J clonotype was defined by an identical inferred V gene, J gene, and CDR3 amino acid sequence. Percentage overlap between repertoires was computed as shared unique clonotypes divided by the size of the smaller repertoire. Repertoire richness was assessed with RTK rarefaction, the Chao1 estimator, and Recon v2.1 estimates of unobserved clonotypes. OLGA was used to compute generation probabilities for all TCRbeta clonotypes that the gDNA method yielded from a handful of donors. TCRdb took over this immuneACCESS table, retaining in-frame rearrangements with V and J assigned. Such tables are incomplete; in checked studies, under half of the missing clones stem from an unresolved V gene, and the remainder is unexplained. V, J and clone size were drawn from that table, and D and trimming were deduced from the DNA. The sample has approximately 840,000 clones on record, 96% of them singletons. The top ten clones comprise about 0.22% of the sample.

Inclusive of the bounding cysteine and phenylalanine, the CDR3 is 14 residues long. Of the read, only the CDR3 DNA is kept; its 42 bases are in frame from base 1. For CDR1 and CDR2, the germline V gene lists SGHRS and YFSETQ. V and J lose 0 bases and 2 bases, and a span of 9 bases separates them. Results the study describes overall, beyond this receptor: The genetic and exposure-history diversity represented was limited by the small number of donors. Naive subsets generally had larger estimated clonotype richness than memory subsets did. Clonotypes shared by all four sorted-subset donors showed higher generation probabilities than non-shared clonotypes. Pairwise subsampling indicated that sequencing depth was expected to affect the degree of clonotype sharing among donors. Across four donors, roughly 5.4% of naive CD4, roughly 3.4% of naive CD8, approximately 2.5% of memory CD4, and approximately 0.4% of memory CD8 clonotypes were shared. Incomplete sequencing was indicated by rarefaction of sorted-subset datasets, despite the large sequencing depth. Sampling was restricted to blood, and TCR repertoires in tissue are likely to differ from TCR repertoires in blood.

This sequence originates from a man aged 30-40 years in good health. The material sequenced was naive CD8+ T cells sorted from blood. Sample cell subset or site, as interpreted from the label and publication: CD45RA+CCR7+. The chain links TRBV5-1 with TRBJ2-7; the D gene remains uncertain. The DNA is TGCGCCAGCAGCTTGGATACAGAAGCCTACGAGCAGTACTTC. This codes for CASSLDTEAYEQYF.